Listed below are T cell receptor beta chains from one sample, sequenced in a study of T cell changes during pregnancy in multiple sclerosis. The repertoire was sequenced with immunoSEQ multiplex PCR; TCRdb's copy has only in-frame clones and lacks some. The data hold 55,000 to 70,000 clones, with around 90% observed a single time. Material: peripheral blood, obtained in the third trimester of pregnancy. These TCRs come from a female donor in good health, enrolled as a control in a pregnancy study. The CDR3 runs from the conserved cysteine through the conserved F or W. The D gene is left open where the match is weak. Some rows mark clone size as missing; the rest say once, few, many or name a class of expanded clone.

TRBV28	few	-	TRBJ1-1	TGTGCCAGCGAGGATCGGTTTACTGAAGCTTTCTTT	CASEDRFTEAFF
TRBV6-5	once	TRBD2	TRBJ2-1	TGTGCCAGCAGTTGGATACTAGCGGGGGATCACAATGAGCAGTTCTTC	CASSWILAGDHNEQFF
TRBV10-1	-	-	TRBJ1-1	TGCGCCAGCAGTTATACAGTCCCCATCGAGATGAACACTGAAGCTTTCTTT	CASSYTVPIEMNTEAFF
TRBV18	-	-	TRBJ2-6	TGTGCCAGCTCACCTCGGTCATCTGGGGCCAACGTCCTGACTTTC	CASSPRSSGANVLTF
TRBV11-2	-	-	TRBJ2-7	TGTGCCAGCAGCTTAGACACCTACGAGCAGTACTTC	CASSLDTYEQYF
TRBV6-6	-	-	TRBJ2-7	TGTGCCAGCAGGGGGGGGCAGAGCTCCTACGAGCAGTACTTC	CASRGGQSSYEQYF
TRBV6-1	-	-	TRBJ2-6	TGTGCCAGCAGTGCCGGTGGAGGGATGATAGGGGCCAACGTCCTGACTTTC	CASSAGGGMIGANVLTF
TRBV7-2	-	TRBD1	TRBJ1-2	TGTGCCAGCAGCAAGGGACAGGGGAAGGATGGCTACACCTTC	CASSKGQGKDGYTF
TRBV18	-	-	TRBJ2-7	TGTGCCAGCTCACCTCCTGGGGCAGGTGCCAAACTCTTATACGAGCAGTACTTC	CASSPPGAGAKLLYEQYF
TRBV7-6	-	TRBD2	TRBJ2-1	TGTGCCAGCAGCCCAGCGGGGGTAGTCAGGGATGAGCAGTTCTTC	CASSPAGVVRDEQFF
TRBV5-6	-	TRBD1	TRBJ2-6	TGTGCCAGCAGCTTGAGGGGGACAGGGTGGTCTGGGGCCAACGTCCTGACTTTC	CASSLRGTGWSGANVLTF
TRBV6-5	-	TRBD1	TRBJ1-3	TGTGCCAGCAGTTACTCGACAGGGGGAAACACCATATATTTT	CASSYSTGGNTIYF
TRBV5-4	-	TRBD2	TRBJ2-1	TGTGCCAGCAGAACGGGGGGTAACTCCTACAATGAGCAGTTCTTC	CASRTGGNSYNEQFF
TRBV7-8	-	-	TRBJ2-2	TGTGCCAGCAGCTTAGCGATGGGGAGCAATACCGGGGAGCTGTTTTTT	CASSLAMGSNTGELFF